One TCR beta chain is described in this entry. The antigen it recognizes is unknown. Base qualities are not provided; no much larger clone lies one nucleotide away. This specimen belongs to a study of vaccination effects on CD4 cells after COVID-19 (dated by TCRdb to between 2021 and 2024). Some background on the complete study: Each participant received two doses of an mRNA SARS-CoV-2 vaccine, either BNT162b2 or mRNA-1273. In both COVID-19 convalescent patients and infection-naive vaccine recipients, the study compared SARS-CoV-2 spike-specific CD4+ TCR repertoires from before mRNA vaccination with those from after it. Cultures from other donors in the study were sequenced using the Oncomine TCR Beta short-read assay on an Illumina iSeq 100. Altogether, roughly 10 COVID-19 convalescent patients and 4 SARS-CoV-2-naive healthy vaccine recipients made up the full study. Broad study findings and their caveats: The study was limited by a small number of convalescent patients, and early post-infection timepoints were lacking. Clones induced by infection and clones induced by vaccination both contracted markedly at late timepoints after vaccination, which fits with T cell responses waning over time. Among healthy vaccine recipients, nearly all vaccine-induced clones were SARS-CoV-2 mono-reactive, and only 1 of 255 was cross-reactive with common cold coronaviruses.

From cysteine to phenylalanine, the CDR3 is 14 amino acids long. Just the 42-base CDR3 DNA is kept, in frame starting at base 1. Deletion took 2 bases off V and 3 bases off J, with a span of 11 bases between the germline ends. CDR1 and CDR2, looked up from the germline V gene, are SGDLS and YYNGEE. The ViraFEST assay stimulated PBMC with viral peptide pools and then used TCR sequencing to identify antigen-specific CD4+ T cell clonotypes by expansion. After 10 days of culture, CD4+ T cells were isolated with the EasySep CD4+ T cell isolation kit. None of the healthy vaccine recipients had a prior SARS-CoV-2 infection, which was confirmed by nucleocapsid antibody tests that came back negative both before and after vaccination. Approximately 2 million PBMC per well were cultured with around 9.8 ug/ml peptides in IMDM containing approximately 4.5% human AB serum, approximately 10 IU/ml IL-2 and gentamicin. On days 3 and 7, half of the culture medium was replaced with fresh IL-2-containing medium. Unless otherwise noted, each peptide stimulation condition was cultured in triplicate wells. Using Ficoll-Paque Plus gradient centrifugation, PBMC were separated from whole blood and then either used fresh or cryopreserved at -140C. The spike proteins of SARS-CoV-2 and of the common cold coronaviruses HCoV-NL63, HCoV-OC43 and HCoV-229E were spanned by overlapping peptide pools. Genomic DNA was extracted from cultured CD4+ T cells with the QIAamp micro DNA kit.

Libraries were built with the immunoSEQ multiplex PCR assay. TCR beta CDR3 sequencing was performed on DNA from the cultured, isolated CD4+ T cells. The authors' pipeline ran thus. The analysis removed non-productive TCR sequences, trimmed reads to the CDR3 region, and retained only CDR3s that were 7 or more amino acids long. Antigen-specific clonotypes were identified using the MANAFEST web app by comparison of expansion in peptide wells against reference cultures. To be called positive, a clone needed expansion at FDR<0.05 compared with the reference and with all other wells, an odds ratio greater than 5, and a frequency greater than 0.1% in two replicate wells. A clonotype was defined as cross-reactive if the clonotype was significantly expanded both in SARS-CoV-2 spike wells and in at least one common cold coronavirus spike condition. Using the stringdist R package, CDR3 similarity was measured by Levenshtein distance, and unrooted trees were constructed with ape in R 3.6.1. Imported from immuneACCESS, the table was reduced by TCRdb to in-frame sequences with V and J called. These copies leave out some clones; in studies compared against another copy, an unresolved V gene accounts for under half, and the cause of the remainder is not known. Clonal size and the V and J genes are those of that table, whereas D and trimming came from the DNA. In all, the sample holds approximately 68,000 clones, and 78% of those were seen once. About 11% of the sample belongs to the ten largest clones.

The sequence derives from a human donor who received a COVID-19 vaccine. This sequence uses TRBV9 and TRBJ1-1, with no D gene named confidently. This material consisted of CD4+ T cells from PBMCs cultured with SARS-CoV-2 spike peptides, taken before COVID-19 vaccination. Reading the label with the study, this specimen's cell subset or site is: SARS-CoV-2 spike overlapping peptide pool stimulation. The base sequence is TGTGCCAGCAGCGTCATACCTTCTGACACTGAAGCTTTCTTT. It specifies CASSVIPSDTEAFF.